The 13 T cell receptor beta chains reported below all come from one sample, sequenced in a study of shared clonotypes between healthy human individuals. The protocol was immunoSEQ multiplex PCR, while the TCRdb copy is restricted to in-frame clones and leaves out a portion. Counted here are some 2,000,000 clones, 85% to 95% occurring once; the ten biggest clones make up about 1.1%. Naive CD8 cells lacked CD45RO, underwent positive selection for CCR7 and left out terminally differentiated effector memory CD45RA+ cells. Specimen: naive CD8+ T cells sorted from blood. The receptors here all came from a man in his late teens or twenties in good health.

The chain recombines TRBV27 with TRBJ2-3; 11 nucleotides align to TRBD2. CDR1 is MNHEY, CDR2 SMNVEV, per germline (reference sequence). The ends lost 6 bases at V and 3 bases at J; junction bases unmatched: 8. The CDR3 length is 16 residues. The CDR3 loop is CASRPGTSGFTDTQYF. CDR3 coding DNA: TGTGCCAGCAGGCCCGGGACTAGCGGATTTACAGATACGCAGTATTTT.

The CDR3: CASSQTTYNEQFF. The CDR3 nucleotides are TGTGCCAGCAGCCAGACAACCTACAATGAGCAGTTCTTC. The V and J genes are TRBV7-8 and TRBJ2-1, with D hard to call. This CDR3 is 13 amino acids long. V lost 5 bases and J 2 bases, leaving 7 bases between the germline ends. CDR1 is SGHVS and CDR2 is FQNEAQ in the germline V gene.

CDR3 nucleotides: TGTGCCAGCAGTGACTTAGGGGGGGCCGGGGAGCTGTTTTTT. Amino acid sequence: CASSDLGGAGELFF. The chain carries TRBV25-1 and TRBJ2-2, with D perhaps TRBD2 (7 bases). The CDR3 contains 14 residues. The V end was cut by 3 bases, the J end by 6 bases, with 11 bases between. Germline V gives CDR1 MGHDK, CDR2 SYGVNS.

A remark on this clone: The same CDR3 is also encoded by other DNA sequences in this sample. The CDR3 region has the DNA TGTGCCAGCAGTTTTGGGGGGGCCGGGTACGAGCAGTACTTC. The encoded protein is CASSFGGAGYEQYF. The V and J genes are TRBV11-2 and TRBJ2-7, with D possibly being TRBD2 (7 bases). CDR3 length: 14 residues. Germline V gene data show CDR1 as SGHAT and CDR2 as FQNNGV. Trimming removed 6 bases at V and 4 bases at J, with 16 bases between.

The rearrangement uses TRBV5-4 and TRBJ2-7; 7 bases map to TRBD1. V lost 4 bases, J lost 2 bases, and 6 bases stayed unmatched. The CDR3 is 14 residues long. Germline assignment: CDR1 SGHNT and CDR2 YYREEE (reference sequence). In DNA, the CDR3 is TGTGCCAGCAGCGTGGGGACAGCCCCCTACGAGCAGTACTTC. It yields the protein CASSVGTAPYEQYF. The full variable domain, with the rest looked up from reference TRBV5-4 and TRBJ2-7, is ETGVTQSPTHLIKTRGQQVTLRCSSQSGHNTVSWYQQALGQGPQFIFQYYREEENGRGNFPPRFSGLQFPNYSSELNVNALELDDSALYLCASSVGTAPYEQYFGPGTRLTVT.

The V and J genes are TRBV7-8 and TRBJ2-1; tentatively, D is TRBD1 (5 bases). Per the germline V gene, CDR1 is SGHVS and CDR2 is FQNEAQ. CDR3 length: 18 amino acids. V was cut by 0 bases and J by 4 bases, with 19 bases left in between. The CDR3 here is CASSLASRERYGYNEQFF. DNA of the CDR3: TGTGCCAGCAGCTTAGCGAGCAGGGAAAGATACGGATACAATGAGCAGTTCTTC.

V gene TRBV6-1 combines with J gene TRBJ1-1; D is ambiguous. The CDR3 has 11 amino acids. With 8 bases removed from V and 8 bases from J, the gap between germline ends came to 12 bases. Looked up from germline, CDR1 is MNHNS and CDR2 is SASEGT. CDR3 DNA: TGTGCCAGCCGGGCGGGCACCGAAGCTTTCTTT. As protein: CASRAGTEAFF.

The gene calls are TRBV2 and TRBJ1-1, with D hard to call. Between the trimmed V and J ends, which lost 7 bases and 11 bases, there was a span of 14 bases. Germline V gene data show CDR1 as SNHLY and CDR2 as FYNNEI. CDR3 length: 11 amino acids. As DNA, the CDR3 is TGTGCCAGCACGAATGCCGCGCTGGCTTTCTTT. It codes for CASTNAALAFF.

The chain carries TRBV5-1 and TRBJ1-2, with 8 bases aligning to TRBD1. V shed 5 bases and J 2 bases; nucleotides not matched to a gene: 5. The length of the CDR3 is 14 residues. Germline V gene sequence: CDR1 SGHRS, CDR2 YFSETQ. In nucleotides, the CDR3 is TGCGCCAGCAGTGGAGGACAGGGAAACTATGGCTACACCTTC. This codes for CASSGGQGNYGYTF. The whole variable domain, filled in from reference TRBV5-1 and TRBJ1-2, reads KAGVTQTPRYLIKTRGQQVTLSCSPISGHRSVSWYQQTPGQGLQFLFEYFSETQRNKGNFPGRFSGRQFSNSRSEMNVSTLELGDSALYLCASSGGQGNYGYTFGSGTRLTVV.

J is TRBJ2-7 and V is TRBV6-1, with 9 bases matching TRBD1. The length of the CDR3 is 15 residues. Germline V gene lookup returns CDR1 MNHNS and CDR2 SASEGT. Unmatched junction bases numbered 7, after V lost 4 bases and J lost 3 bases. The CDR3: CASSAGQGRDYEQYF. CDR3 DNA: TGTGCCAGCAGTGCGGGACAGGGACGCGACTACGAGCAGTACTTC.

The gene calls are TRBV14 and TRBJ1-2; D may be TRBD1 (5 bases). The CDR3 spans 13 residues. The V end lost 0 bases, the J end lost 4 bases, and 6 bases lay between the germline ends. CDR1 and CDR2 (germline): SGHDN, FVKESK. The CDR3 is CASSQEGAYGYTF. CDR3 in DNA: TGTGCCAGCAGCCAAGAAGGGGCCTATGGCTACACCTTC.

This sequence joins TRBV6-5 and TRBJ2-5; 7 positions agree with TRBD1. Trimming removed 4 bases from V and 3 bases from J; junction bases left unmatched: 5. Germline V gene sequence: CDR1 MNHEY, CDR2 SVGAGI. The CDR3 is 14 amino acids. CDR3 region: CASSFGTGEETQYF. The CDR3, as DNA: TGTGCCAGCAGTTTCGGAACAGGGGAAGAGACCCAGTACTTC.

This sequence joins TRBV7-2 and TRBJ2-1, with 8 bases matching TRBD2. The V gene's germline CDR1 is SGHTA and CDR2 FQGNSA. With V trimmed by 4 bases and J by 0 bases, 11 bases remained unmatched. This CDR3 spans 18 amino acids. CDR3 in amino acids: CASSSGLAVRSSYNEQFF. The DNA of the CDR3 is TGTGCCAGCAGCTCTGGACTAGCCGTGAGAAGCTCCTACAATGAGCAGTTCTTC.